What follows is one TCR beta chain and its context. Its target is unknown. One entry per CDR3 protein results from TCRdb running MiXCR on the reads. The repertoire holds nearly 700,000 distinct CDR3 sequences, with about 30% as singletons. The entry originates in a study of T cell repertoires in cytomegalovirus infection. Study information: CMV epitopes, recently identified HLA-C-restricted and well-studied HLA-B-restricted, were used.

Trimming removed 2 bases at V and 3 bases at J, with 13 bases between. The CDR3 spans 16 residues. Germline CDR1 ENHRY, CDR2 SYGVKD. This receptor was taken from a human donor in good health (CMV status not recorded). Some clones in this sample may be carry-over from other donors' samples. This specimen was cultured PBMCs, taken from culture after CMV antigen stimulation. This sequence joins TRBV10-3 and TRBJ2-2; D gene uncertain. In nucleotides, the CDR3 is TGTGCCATCAGTGAGGCAATGAAAAAGGACACCGGGGAGCTGTTTTTT. Encoded protein: CAISEAMKKDTGELFF.